This TCR beta chain was captured in a study of blood T cell repertoires in COVID-19. Study as a whole: Researchers got acute and convalescent COVID-19 samples from the United States, Italy and Spain. T cells, B-cell-depleted T cells, or PBMCs provided the cDNA or gDNA that served as material.

Original analysis: Amplified reference gene primers provided the basis for estimating nucleated cell counts. Here immunoSEQ multiplex PCR was the method, and the copy in TCRdb shows in-frame clones only, minus some. V, J and clone size derive from that table, while D and trimming were established from the DNA sequence. The top ten clones hold more than 8% of a sample with 70,000 or so clones, under 95% of them seen once. The source material was peripheral blood. This clonotype originated in a human donor in a cohort sampled during active COVID-19.

The DNA for the CDR3 is TGTGCCAGCAGCCCCCTGGGCGGACATAAAAACATTCAGTACTTC. Translated, it gives CASSPLGGHKNIQYF. This chain links TRBV5-8 with TRBJ2-4; a weak D match, TRBD1 (5 bases). CDR3 length: 15 amino acids. V lost 4 bases and J lost 4, with 15 bases in between. CDR1 and CDR2 from the germline V gene are SGHTS and YDEGEE. Full variable domain (missing parts from reference TRBV5-8 and TRBJ2-4): EAGVTQSPTHLIKTRGQQATLRCSPISGHTSVYWYQQALGLGLQFLLWYDEGEERNRGNFPPRFSGRQFPNYSSELNVNALELEDSALYLCASSPLGGHKNIQYFGAGTRLSVL.